This T cell receptor (beta chain) was recorded in a study of cytomegalovirus exposure and HLA in healthy donors. Germline V gene data show CDR1 as LNHDA and CDR2 as SQIVND (reference sequence). The CDR3 is 14 residues long. Trimming removed 8 bases at V and 3 bases at J, with 13 bases between. The PCR made use of 60 Vbeta and 13 Jbeta primers. Only in-frame clones appear in the TCRdb table, and some are missing; sequencing was by immunoSEQ multiplex PCR. The repertoire has about 170,000 clones, about three quarters of them found once; the top ten carry approximately 2%. This clone was counted between two and nine times.

The sequencing sample was made of PBMCs. The TCR was taken from a female donor in good health and CMV-seronegative. The gene calls are TRBV19 and TRBJ1-4; maybe TRBD1 (5 bases). The CDR3 is CASGFRVSNEKLFF. CDR3 DNA: TGTGCCAGTGGCTTCAGGGTATCTAATGAAAAACTGTTTTTT.